Listed here are 7 T cell receptor beta chains from one sample, sequenced in a study of blood T cell repertoires in COVID-19. This table comes from immunoSEQ multiplex PCR, and its TCRdb copy is limited to in-frame clones, with some not included. Among a few hundred thousand clones listed, around 84% were seen once. Sequencing used PBMCs or T cells enriched from blood (not recorded which). The receptors originated from a man aged 25 to 40 with acute COVID-19.

The CDR3 sequence is CASRLADQETQYF. In nucleotides, the CDR3 is TGTGCCAGCAGGCTAGCGGACCAAGAGACCCAGTACTTC. The chain employs TRBV12-3 or TRBV12-4 and TRBJ2-5; 7 bases fit TRBD2. This CDR3 spans 13 amino acids. V lost 6 bases and J lost 0; bases outside the gene matches: 1.

As to this clone: This CDR3 is also generated by other DNA sequences in the sample. The rearrangement uses TRBV28 and TRBJ1-2; D is undetermined. Trimming removed 2 bases at V and 4 bases at J, with 5 bases between. CDR1 and CDR2 (germline): MDHEN, SYDVKM. This CDR3 has 12 residues. CDR3 nucleotide sequence: TGTGCCAGCAGTTTAACGGTCTATGGCTACACCTTC. Translating gives CASSLTVYGYTF.

This clone has just one count. V is TRBV6-2 or TRBV6-3 and J is TRBJ2-7; a possible D gene is TRBD1 (7 bases). CDR1 is MNHEY and CDR2 is SVGEGT in the germline V gene. CDR3 length: 14 amino acids. Trimming removed 6 bases from V and 2 bases from J, with 14 bases in between. CDR3 bases: TGTGCCAGCAGCCGGGGGACAGTCGCCTACGAGCAGTACGTC. Translated, it gives CASSRGTVAYEQYV.

The V and J genes are TRBV5-7 and TRBJ2-1; TRBD1 is a possible D gene (6 bases). TRBV5-7 is flagged as an ORF with uncertain function. Between the trimmed V and J ends, which lost 1 base and 4 bases, there was a span of 15 bases. CDR3 length equals 16 residues. The CDR3 loop reads CASSLHGGRSYNEQFF. CDR3 nucleotides: TGTGCCAGCAGCTTGCATGGGGGCAGGTCATACAATGAGCAGTTCTTC.

V usage is TRBV19 and J usage is TRBJ2-1; D unresolved. Germline loops: CDR1 LNHDA, CDR2 SQIVND (reference sequence). V gave up 0 bases and J gave up 10 bases, with 7 bases separating them. CDR3 length: 12 amino acids. The CDR3 sequence: CASSIDQREQFF. In nucleotides, the CDR3 is TGTGCCAGTAGTATAGATCAGAGGGAGCAGTTCTTC.

The chain couples TRBV5-4 to TRBJ1-1; no reliable D call. The CDR3 extends over 11 amino acids. Trimming took off 3 bases at V and 6 bases at J, with 6 bases between the two ends. Germline CDR1 is SGHNT and CDR2 is YYREEE (reference sequence). The CDR3 nucleotides are TGTGCCAGCAGCTCGGACTCTGAAGCTTTCTTT. It specifies CASSSDSEAFF.

This sequence joins TRBV5-1 and TRBJ1-3; TRBD1 matches at 7 bases. In germline, CDR1 is SGHRS, CDR2 YFSETQ. This CDR3 is built from 17 residues. V gave up 2 bases and J gave up 2 bases; unmatched junction bases: 10. CDR3 sequence: CASSLDRVKGTGNTIYF. The CDR3 DNA follows: TGCGCCAGCAGCTTAGACAGGGTGAAAGGAACTGGAAACACCATATATTTT.